A selection of T cell receptor beta chains follows, all from one sample in a study of blood T cell repertoires in COVID-19. Produced via immunoSEQ multiplex PCR; TCRdb's table is partial and in-frame only. This table holds roughly 100,000 clones, about 84% found once. Source material: peripheral blood. The origin of the receptors is a woman in her sixties with acute or convalescent COVID-19. Each CDR3 is given with its conserved first and last residue. Each record gives: D gene, J gene, V gene, clone size, CDR3 protein, CDR3 DNA. The D gene is left open where the match is weak. Clone size is shown for a subset of rows, as once, few, many or a class of expanded clone.

TRBD2,TRBJ2-1,TRBV6-5,.,CASSTSGRYNEQFF,TGTGCCAGCTCTACTAGCGGGAGGTACAATGAGCAGTTCTTC
TRBD1,TRBJ1-1,TRBV27,.,CASSFGLYGTGGNTEAFF,TGTGCCAGCAGTTTCGGGTTATATGGGACAGGAGGGAACACTGAAGCTTTCTTT
.,TRBJ1-1,TRBV11-2,.,CASSLDGAAGEAFF,TGTGCCAGCAGCTTAGATGGTGCTGCGGGTGAAGCTTTCTTT
TRBD1,TRBJ2-3,TRBV7-3,.,CASSFGTGEADTQYF,TGTGCCAGCAGCTTCGGGACAGGGGAAGCAGATACGCAGTATTTT
.,TRBJ2-4,TRBV4-2,.,CASSQEDTGIQYF,TGTGCCAGCAGCCAAGAGGACACCGGCATTCAGTACTTC
TRBD2,TRBJ2-3,TRBV5-1,.,CASSLVLAGFTDTQYF,TGCGCCAGCAGCTTGGTTCTAGCGGGGTTCACAGATACGCAGTATTTT
.,TRBJ2-7,TRBV5-1,.,CASSLGVGSQYEQYF,TGCGCCAGCAGCTTGGGTGTCGGGAGTCAATACGAGCAGTACTTC
TRBD2,TRBJ2-3,TRBV6-5,.,CASSPGGGTDTQYF,TGTGCCAGCAGCCCCGGGGGGGGAACAGATACGCAGTATTTT
.,TRBJ2-3,TRBV5-1,.,CASSYGQTDTQYF,TGCGCCAGCAGCTACGGACAGACAGATACGCAGTATTTT
TRBD2,TRBJ2-7,TRBV4-2,few,CASSQDPAGGSHEQYF,TGTGCCAGCAGCCAAGATCCAGCGGGGGGGTCCCACGAGCAGTACTTC
.,TRBJ1-1,TRBV28,.,CASSLTEQGEAFF,TGTGCCAGCAGTTTGACGGAACAGGGTGAAGCTTTCTTT
.,TRBJ1-1,TRBV6-5,.,CASGHPGALYTEAFF,TGTGCCAGCGGGCACCCTGGGGCTTTATACACTGAAGCTTTCTTT
TRBD2,TRBJ2-1,TRBV11-2,many,CASSSRLAGALGNEQFF,TGTGCCAGCAGCTCCAGACTAGCGGGAGCCTTAGGCAATGAGCAGTTCTTC
.,TRBJ2-7,TRBV11-3,few,CASSLSSLAPAEQYF,TGTGCCAGCAGCTTAAGTTCACTAGCCCCAGCCGAGCAGTACTTC
.,TRBJ1-4,TRBV11-2,.,CASSLNAGANEKLFF,TGTGCCAGCAGCTTAAATGCGGGGGCCAATGAAAAACTGTTTTTT
.,TRBJ1-1,TRBV16,.,CASSQSRSTEAFF,TGTGCCAGCAGCCAATCAAGGAGCACTGAAGCTTTCTTT
.,TRBJ1-1,TRBV12-5,once,CASGLGLGENTEAFF,TGTGCTAGTGGTTTGGGGCTCGGGGAGAACACTGAAGCTTTCTTT
.,TRBJ1-1,TRBV2,.,CASSFHRNTEAFF,TGTGCCAGCAGTTTTCACAGGAACACTGAAGCTTTCTTT
.,TRBJ2-1,TRBV28,.,CASSSDGSGLGEQFF,TGTGCCAGCAGTTCGGACGGGAGTGGGTTAGGTGAGCAGTTCTTC
.,TRBJ1-5,TRBV6-5,.,CASSSYSNQPQHF,TGTGCCAGCAGTTCGTATAGCAATCAGCCCCAGCATTTT
.,TRBJ1-2,TRBV20-1,.,CSASDTYGYTF,TGCAGTGCTTCCGACACCTATGGCTACACCTTC
TRBD2,TRBJ2-2,TRBV28,medium-sized,CASSLPTSGHTGELFF,TGTGCCAGCAGTTTACCGACTAGCGGGCATACCGGGGAGCTGTTTTTT
TRBD1,TRBJ2-7,TRBV19,.,CASSVPGQGTREQYF,TGTGCCAGTAGTGTTCCGGGACAGGGAACTAGGGAGCAGTACTTC
.,TRBJ1-4,TRBV7-9,.,CASSSTGANEKLFF,TGTGCCAGTTCCTCGACAGGAGCTAATGAAAAACTGTTTTTT
TRBD1,TRBJ1-4,TRBV30,.,CAWRKTGGNEKLFF,TGTGCCTGGAGGAAGACAGGGGGGAATGAAAAACTGTTTTTT
.,TRBJ2-5,TRBV7-9,.,CASSLVGGAHQETQYF,TGTGCCAGCAGCTTGGTAGGGGGGGCACACCAAGAGACCCAGTACTTC
TRBD1,TRBJ2-2,TRBV18,once,CASSALQGAPNTGELFF,TGTGCCAGCTCTGCCCTACAGGGGGCCCCGAACACCGGGGAGCTGTTTTTT
TRBD1,TRBJ2-1,TRBV9,.,CASSPQTGTYNEQFF,TGTGCCAGCAGCCCTCAGACAGGGACCTACAATGAGCAGTTCTTC
TRBD2,TRBJ2-1,TRBV4-1,.,CASSQDRSGTSYNEQFF,TGCGCCAGCAGCCAAGATCGTAGCGGGACCTCCTACAATGAGCAGTTCTTC
.,TRBJ2-3,TRBV7-8,.,CASSPQRAPSTDTQYF,TGTGCCAGCAGCCCTCAGCGGGCGCCTAGCACAGATACGCAGTATTTT
TRBD1,TRBJ2-5,TRBV28,.,CASSQGQGARAQYF,TGTGCCAGCAGTCAAGGACAGGGGGCACGGGCCCAGTACTTC
TRBD1,TRBJ2-3,TRBV19,.,CASSIGETGVPDTQYF,TGTGCCAGTAGTATAGGCGAGACAGGGGTTCCAGATACGCAGTATTTT
TRBD1,TRBJ1-2,TRBV4-1,few,CASSQALNRGRGGYTF,TGCGCCAGCAGCCAAGCCCTAAACAGGGGGCGGGGTGGCTACACCTTC
.,TRBJ1-5,TRBV19,.,CASSKVGGNQPQHF,TGTGCCAGTAGTAAAGTGGGGGGGAATCAGCCCCAGCATTTT
.,TRBJ1-2,TRBV6-2/TRBV6-3,.,CASSYNVRQTLDYGYTF,TGTGCCAGCAGTTACAACGTAAGACAGACCTTAGACTATGGCTACACCTTC
.,TRBJ1-3,TRBV9,.,CASSVVSGAVSGNTIYF,TGTGCCAGCAGCGTTGTTTCAGGGGCGGTCTCTGGAAACACCATATATTTT
TRBD1,TRBJ1-2,TRBV2,.,CAILPRGRSLGYGYTF,TGTGCCATACTCCCCAGGGGGCGATCCTTGGGCTATGGCTACACCTTC
TRBD1,TRBJ2-7,TRBV12-5,.,CASGLLHTGGIYEQYF,TGTGCTAGTGGTTTGCTCCATACAGGGGGCATTTACGAGCAGTACTTC
TRBD1,TRBJ2-1,TRBV2,.,CASSVQGLGNNEQFF,TGTGCCAGCAGTGTACAGGGGCTGGGAAACAATGAGCAGTTCTTC
.,TRBJ1-1,TRBV14,.,CASSQVRWGETEAFF,TGTGCCAGCAGCCAAGTTAGGTGGGGGGAGACTGAAGCTTTCTTT
TRBD1,TRBJ2-1,TRBV29-1,.,CSVGGDRDSSYNEQFF,TGCAGCGTTGGTGGGGACCGGGACAGCTCCTACAATGAGCAGTTCTTC
TRBD1,TRBJ1-4,TRBV20-1,.,CSARDREKLFF,TGCAGTGCTCGGGACAGGGAAAAACTGTTTTTT
.,TRBJ2-7,TRBV5-3,.,CARSLAPPIYEQYF,TGTGCCAGAAGCTTGGCCCCACCTATTTACGAGCAGTACTTC
.,TRBJ2-5,TRBV3-1/TRBV3-2,.,CASSRTGREETQYF,TGTGCCAGCAGCCGCACAGGGAGGGAAGAGACCCAGTACTTC
TRBD2,TRBJ2-7,TRBV7-3,once,CASSLRGGGDHEQYF,TGTGCCAGCAGCTTAAGAGGCGGGGGGGACCACGAGCAGTACTTC
TRBD2,TRBJ2-3,TRBV29-1,.,CSVGLAEYTDTQYF,TGCAGCGTTGGACTAGCGGAATACACAGATACGCAGTATTTT
.,TRBJ1-4,TRBV7-2,.,CASSLGSGGFGEKLFF,TGTGCCAGCAGCTTAGGGTCTGGAGGTTTCGGAGAAAAACTGTTTTTT
TRBD1,TRBJ1-4,TRBV7-6,.,CASSLGGTGEEKLFF,TGTGCCAGCAGCTTAGGTGGGACAGGGGAAGAAAAACTGTTTTTT
.,TRBJ2-1,TRBV11-3,once,CASSFGSLYNEQFF,TGTGCCAGCAGCTTCGGGTCCCTCTACAATGAGCAGTTCTTC